Shown below are 27 T cell receptor beta chains from a single sample sequenced in a study of T cell responses to AZD1222 COVID-19 vaccine (dated by TCRdb to the early 2020s). In the paper's terms, the time point label means: baseline before first vaccination. Preparation of the library involved the immunoSEQ multiplex PCR assay. TCRdb mirrors the immuneACCESS table, restricted to in-frame sequences. Some clones are absent from its copies; in checked studies, under half trace to an unresolved V gene, and the reason for the others is unknown. For this sample there are about 94,000 clones; 88% appear just once. About 14% of the sample belongs to the ten largest clones. The input for sequencing was peripheral blood, taken on day 0 of AZD1222 vaccination. Every receptor here comes from an adult in good health.

The chain employs TRBV24-1 and TRBJ2-7, with 9 bases that match TRBD1. The junction had 10 bases not matched to a gene; V was cut back by 3 bases and J by 5 bases. The CDR3 sequence is 16 residues long. The V gene's germline CDR1 is KGHDR and CDR2 SFDVKD. The CDR3 DNA follows: TGTGCCACCAGTGATGCGGGACAGGGTATTTATGACGAGCAGTACTTC. Its protein is CATSDAGQGIYDEQYF.

This chain connects TRBV6-5 to TRBJ2-1; 7 nucleotides align to TRBD2. This CDR3 is 15 amino acids long. CDR1 and CDR2 (germline): MNHEY, SVGAGI. The V and J ends lost 2 bases and 0 bases, in that order; junction bases with no gene match: 1. The CDR3 DNA is TGTGCCAGCAGTTACGGCGGGGGCTCCTACAATGAGCAGTTCTTC. As protein: CASSYGGGSYNEQFF.

In this sample, this clone turned up once. The rearrangement links TRBV30 to TRBJ2-5; TRBD2 aligns across 8 bases. The CDR3 runs to 13 residues. Germline loops: CDR1 GTSNPN, CDR2 SVGIG (reference sequence). With V trimmed by 3 bases and J by 2 bases, 2 bases remained unmatched. The CDR3 reads CAWSRGGQETQYF. The CDR3 DNA is TGTGCCTGGAGCCGGGGGGGACAAGAGACCCAGTACTTC.

The chain recombines TRBV12-3 or TRBV12-4 with TRBJ1-2; D gene uncertain. The CDR3 sequence is 13 residues long. Trimming pared 2 bases from V and 6 bases from J, leaving 10 bases between. The CDR3 spells CASSLRGFDGYTF. DNA of the CDR3: TGTGCCAGCAGTTTACGGGGTTTCGATGGCTACACCTTC.

This clone was counted only a few times. The chain couples TRBV30 to TRBJ1-4; the D gene is possibly TRBD1 (6 bases). This CDR3 is 12 amino acids long. Between the trimmed V and J ends, which lost 8 bases and 4 bases, there was a span of 11 bases. Germline-derived CDR1 and CDR2 are GTSNPN and SVGIG (reference sequence). DNA of the CDR3: TGTGCCCTACACAGGGTTAATGAAAAACTGTTTTTT. Translation gives CALHRVNEKLFF.

V and J are TRBV6-5 and TRBJ1-5; TRBD1 is a possible D gene (6 bases). The CDR3 has 15 amino acids. Trimming cost V 6 bases and J 2 bases, with 14 bases left between them. The germline V gene has CDR1 MNHEY and CDR2 SVGAGI. The CDR3 loop reads CASRQTGFGNQPQHF. The CDR3 DNA sequence: TGTGCCAGCAGACAAACAGGGTTTGGCAATCAGCCCCAGCATTTT.

The J gene is TRBJ2-7, the V gene TRBV5-1; possibly TRBD2 for D (6 bases). Germline V gene lookup returns CDR1 SGHRS and CDR2 YFSETQ. Trimming pared 0 bases from V and 6 bases from J, leaving 10 bases between. This CDR3 is 13 amino acids long. CDR3 in amino acids: CASSLVQGGEQYF. DNA for the CDR3: TGCGCCAGCAGCTTGGTGCAGGGAGGCGAGCAGTACTTC.

The V gene is TRBV7-2, the J gene TRBJ2-2, with 9 bases aligning to TRBD2. Losses at the gene ends were 1 base for V and 4 bases for J; bases not matched to a gene: 10. The CDR3 has 18 amino acids. Germline V lookup: CDR1 SGHTA, CDR2 FQGNSA. The CDR3 sequence: CASSLVAGAFAGTGELFF. Written as DNA, the CDR3 is TGTGCCAGCAGCTTAGTAGCGGGGGCCTTCGCGGGCACCGGGGAGCTGTTTTTT.

This clone came up a few times. This CDR3 reads CATSRDPGGLYEQYF. The CDR3 bases are TGTGCCACCAGCAGAGATCCTGGGGGCCTCTACGAGCAGTACTTC. The rearrangement joins TRBV15 to TRBJ2-7, with D perhaps matching TRBD1 (6 bases). The CDR3 runs to 15 residues. V was trimmed by 0 bases and J by 3 bases, leaving 12 bases between them. Germline V gives CDR1 LNHNV, CDR2 YYDKDF (reference sequence).

This clone was counted once. J is TRBJ2-2 and V is TRBV5-5; D not resolved. The length of the CDR3 is 13 residues. Trimming cost V 2 bases and J 5 bases, with 7 bases left between them. Germline V gene lookup returns CDR1 SGHKS and CDR2 YYEKEE (reference sequence). The CDR3, as DNA: TGTGCCAGCAGCTTCCCCGGGACCGGGGAGCTGTTTTTT. Translated: CASSFPGTGELFF.

The gene calls are TRBV5-3 and TRBJ2-2; D is uncertain. TRBV5-3 belongs to the ORF category, with a function that is uncertain. Trimming shortened V by 4 bases and J by 7 bases, and 11 bases separated the two germline ends. The CDR3 is 13 residues long. The CDR3 spells CARSRSQGGELFF. CDR3 in DNA: TGTGCCAGAAGCCGTTCCCAAGGCGGGGAGCTGTTTTTT.

V gene TRBV7-9 combines with J gene TRBJ2-5; maybe TRBD2 (6 bases). Germline loops: CDR1 SEHNR, CDR2 FQNEAQ (reference sequence). Trimming removed 5 bases at V and 1 base at J, with 14 bases between. CDR3 length: 15 residues. CDR3 loop: CASSLVMGGQETQYF. DNA for the CDR3: TGTGCCAGCAGCCTGGTAATGGGGGGCCAAGAGACCCAGTACTTC.

This clone showed up just once. V usage is TRBV10-3 and J usage is TRBJ2-1; D ambiguous. Trimming removed 8 bases from V and 7 bases from J, with 3 bases in between. CDR1 ENHRY and CDR2 SYGVKD come from the germline V gene. The CDR3 spans 9 residues. CDR3 loop: CAIGNEQFF. The DNA of the CDR3 is TGTGCCATCGGAAATGAGCAGTTCTTC.

The genes are TRBV5-1 and TRBJ2-3; TRBD2 matches 7 bases. Germline V gene data show CDR1 as SGHRS and CDR2 as YFSETQ. The CDR3 is 18 residues long. The V and J ends lost 1 base and 0 bases, in that order; junction bases with no gene match: 11. CDR3 protein: CASSLSPGLGASTDTQYF. The CDR3 region has the DNA TGCGCCAGCAGCTTGAGCCCTGGACTAGGAGCTAGCACAGATACGCAGTATTTT. The variable domain in full, with the rest retrieved from reference TRBV5-1 and TRBJ2-3, is KAGVTQTPRYLIKTRGQQVTLSCSPISGHRSVSWYQQTPGQGLQFLFEYFSETQRNKGNFPGRFSGRQFSNSRSEMNVSTLELGDSALYLCASSLSPGLGASTDTQYFGPGTRLTVL.

This clone was seen a single time. The gene calls are TRBV5-6 and TRBJ1-2, with D uncertain. V lost 4 bases, J lost 8 bases, and 15 bases lay in between. The germline V gene encodes CDR1 SGHDT and CDR2 YYEEEE. CDR3 length: 13 residues. CDR3 loop: CASSLQLKAGYTF. The CDR3 DNA reads as TGTGCCAGCAGCCTTCAGCTTAAGGCGGGCTACACCTTC.

The chain joins TRBV12-3 or TRBV12-4 to TRBJ1-2, with a possible D match to TRBD1 (5 bases). Trimming cost V 3 bases and J 9 bases, with 14 bases left between them. There are 13 residues in the CDR3. The CDR3 protein is CASSFGGGASYTF. CDR3 DNA: TGTGCCAGCAGTTTCGGGGGAGGAGCGAGCTACACCTTC.

This clone was found once. The genes are TRBV29-1 and TRBJ2-2, with 12 bases identical to TRBD2. V lost 7 bases, J lost 5 bases, and 5 bases stayed unmatched. CDR1 and CDR2 from the germline V gene are SQVTM and ANQGSEA. The length of the CDR3 is 14 residues. This CDR3 is CSGETSGGTGELFF. For the CDR3, the DNA is TGCAGCGGGGAGACTAGCGGGGGAACCGGGGAGCTGTTTTTT.

The rearrangement uses TRBV12-3 or TRBV12-4 and TRBJ1-2; D remains unclear. The V and J ends lost 1 base and 9 bases respectively, with 12 bases between them. The CDR3 is 13 residues long. This chain's CDR3 is CASSLERSVRYTF. The CDR3 DNA reads as TGTGCCAGCAGTTTAGAAAGGTCTGTGCGCTACACCTTC.

The chain has TRBV12-5 and TRBJ1-3; D is possibly TRBD1 (5 bases). The germline V gene has CDR1 LGHNT and CDR2 FRNRAP. Trimming took off 5 bases at V and 8 bases at J, with 16 bases between the two ends. The CDR3 is made up of 14 amino acids. CDR3 residues: CASGQGRGGDTIYF. The CDR3 coding sequence is TGTGCTAGTGGTCAAGGACGGGGGGGAGACACCATATATTTT. Filled out from reference TRBV12-5 and TRBJ1-3, the complete variable domain reads DARVTQTPRHKVTEMGQEVTMRCQPILGHNTVFWYRQTMMQGLELLAYFRNRAPLDDSGMPKDRFSAEMPDATLATLKIQPSEPRDSAVYFCASGQGRGGDTIYFGEGSWLTVV.

This sequence joins TRBV4-1 and TRBJ1-6; TRBD1 matches at 9 bases. Losses at the gene ends were 2 bases for V and 9 bases for J; bases not matched to a gene: 8. The CDR3 contains 16 residues. From germline, CDR1 is MGHRA and CDR2 YSYEKL. DNA for the CDR3: TGCGCCAGCAGCCAAACTCCGGGACAGGGTGTTTCACCCCTCCACTTT. Its protein is CASSQTPGQGVSPLHF.

The chain recombines TRBV3-1 (or the pseudogene TRBV3-2) with TRBJ2-3; TRBD2 agrees at 7 bases. J was trimmed by 3 bases and V by 0 bases; bases with no gene match: 9. There are 17 residues in the CDR3. Germline V gives CDR1 LGHDT, CDR2 YNNKEL (reference sequence). The CDR3 DNA reads as TGTGCCAGCAGCCAAGATGGGGGTAGCGGGTCAACAGATACGCAGTATTTT. It encodes CASSQDGGSGSTDTQYF.

J is TRBJ2-2 and V is TRBV19; TRBD1 aligns across 9 bases. The CDR3 is 15 residues long. CDR1 LNHDA and CDR2 SQIVND come from the germline V gene (reference sequence). J gave up 6 bases and V 2 bases, and 4 bases lay outside the gene matches. This CDR3 is CASSISGTGSGELFF. CDR3 sequence (DNA): TGTGCCAGTAGTATATCCGGGACAGGGTCCGGGGAGCTGTTTTTT.

Only a few counts were recorded for this clone. The chain combines TRBV9 with TRBJ1-1; unclear D gene. The CDR3 extends over 14 amino acids. In germline, CDR1 is SGDLS, CDR2 YYNGEE. Trimming stripped 1 base from V and 0 bases from J, with 7 bases between. CDR3 bases: TGTGCCAGCAGCGTAACTGATATGAACACTGAAGCTTTCTTT. Residues: CASSVTDMNTEAFF. The variable domain in full, with the rest retrieved from reference TRBV9 and TRBJ1-1, is DSGVTQTPKHLITATGQRVTLRCSPRSGDLSVYWYQQSLDQGLQFLIQYYNGEERAKGNILERFSAQQFPDLHSELNLSSLELGDSALYFCASSVTDMNTEAFFGQGTRLTVV.

The chain combines TRBV7-3 with TRBJ2-3, with TRBD1 matching over 11 bases. Looked up from germline, CDR1 is SGHTA and CDR2 is FQGTGA. The CDR3 covers 15 residues. V shed 4 bases and J 6 bases; nucleotides not matched to a gene: 6. The CDR3: CASSSGQGAYDTQYF. The CDR3 DNA reads TGTGCCAGCAGCTCCGGACAGGGGGCGTATGATACGCAGTATTTT.

The rearrangement links TRBV7-8 to TRBJ2-7, with 10 bases aligning to TRBD1. Germline values: CDR1 SGHVS, CDR2 FQNEAQ. Trimming cost V 5 bases and J 3 bases; bases outside gene matches: 7. The CDR3 is 15 amino acids. The chain's CDR3 is CASSPRTGGGYEQYF. The DNA for the CDR3 is TGTGCCAGCAGCCCGCGGACAGGGGGAGGCTACGAGCAGTACTTC.

Written as DNA, the CDR3 is TGCGCCAGCAGGGGGGAAACAGGGCCCTCCTCCTATGGCTACACCTTC. As protein: CASRGETGPSSYGYTF. V usage is TRBV4-1 and J usage is TRBJ1-2; maybe TRBD1 (6 bases). V was clipped by 6 bases and J by 4 bases, with 21 bases between them. CDR1 is MGHRA and CDR2 is YSYEKL in the germline V gene. This CDR3 spans 16 amino acids.

This rearrangement joins TRBV19 to TRBJ2-2; possible D gene TRBD1, 6 bases. This CDR3 is built from 15 residues. V was shortened by 1 base and J by 4 bases, with 10 bases between the two germline ends. CDR1 is LNHDA and CDR2 is SQIVND in the germline V gene (reference sequence). As DNA, the CDR3 is TGTGCCAGTAGTATAGGGGGGCGCGGCACCGGGGAGCTGTTTTTT. Translating it yields CASSIGGRGTGELFF.